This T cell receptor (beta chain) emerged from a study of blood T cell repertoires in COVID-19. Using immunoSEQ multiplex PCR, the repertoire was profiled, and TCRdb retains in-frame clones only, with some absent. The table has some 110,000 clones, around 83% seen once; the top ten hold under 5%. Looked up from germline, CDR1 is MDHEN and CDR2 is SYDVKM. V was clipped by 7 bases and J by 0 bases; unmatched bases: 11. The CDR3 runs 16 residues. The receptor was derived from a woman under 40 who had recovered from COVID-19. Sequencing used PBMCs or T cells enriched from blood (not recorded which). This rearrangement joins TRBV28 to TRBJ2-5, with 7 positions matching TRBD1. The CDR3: CASTLAGTAHQETQYF. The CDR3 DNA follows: TGTGCCAGCACCCTAGCCGGGACAGCGCACCAAGAGACCCAGTACTTC.